Below are 30 T cell receptor beta chains sequenced from a single sample in a study of T cells in Graves' hyperthyroidism and ophthalmopathy (dated by TCRdb to the late 2010s). Library preparation used multiplex PCR. Data came from an Illumina HiSeq 2000. Amplification of TCR beta CDR3 regions was carried out from RNA transcripts. The TCR CDR3 was subjected to a first round of RT-PCR using the HTBI primer set and the Qiagen OneStep RT-PCR kit. The public sequencing data were trimmed at Q25 with fastp and processed into clonotypes with MiXCR by TCRdb, which kept only in-frame beta chains. One record per CDR3 amino acid sequence lists the most common genes and DNA. The sample contains more than 450,000 distinct CDR3 sequences, about 15% of them found a single time. The top ten clones comprise about 15% of the sample. The sequencing input was blood. The source of these receptors is a woman aged 40 to 49 with Graves' hyperthyroidism.

The chain links TRBV7-9 to TRBJ2-2; D might be TRBD1 (6 bases). CDR1 and CDR2 from the germline V gene are SEHNR and FQNEAQ (reference sequence). The CDR3 loop spans 16 amino acids. V lost 4 bases and J 3 bases, leaving 15 bases between the germline ends. The CDR3, as DNA: TGTGCCAGCAGCTACACAGGGTCTGCAGACACCGGGGAGCTGTTTTTT. It codes for CASSYTGSADTGELFF.

Remarks on this clonotype: A read error may be the cause here, since a much bigger clone is one base away. The chain joins TRBV30 to TRBJ1-1; D is possibly TRBD1 (6 bases). Germline V CDR1 and CDR2: GTSNPN, SVGIG (reference sequence). V dropped 3 bases and J dropped 3 bases, with 11 bases sitting between them. This CDR3 region has 13 residues. The CDR3, as DNA: TGTGCCTGGAGGGGGGCAGAAGACACTGAAGCTTTCTTT. This gives the protein CAWRGAEDTEAFF.

J is TRBJ2-7 and V is TRBV20-1, with D tentatively TRBD1 or TRBD2 (7 bases each). The V gene lost 7 bases and the J gene lost 1 base, with 23 bases spanning the gap. The CDR3 consists of 16 residues. CDR1 and CDR2 (germline): DFQATT, SNEGSKA (reference sequence). CDR3 sequence reads: CSGGGQIERGSYEQYF. CDR3 DNA sequence: TGCAGTGGGGGGGGACAGATCGAAAGGGGGTCCTACGAGCAGTACTTC.

This clonotype appeared many times. The chain has TRBV11-2 and TRBJ2-1, with D perhaps TRBD1 (5 bases). The CDR3 is made up of 14 amino acids. Trimming pared 1 base from V and 4 bases from J, leaving 8 bases between. Germline loops: CDR1 SGHAT, CDR2 FQNNGV. The CDR3 is CASSLGQYYNEQFF. The CDR3 DNA is TGTGCCAGCAGCTTAGGACAGTATTACAATGAGCAGTTCTTC. Based on the CDR3 plus reference TRBV11-2 and TRBJ2-1, the full variable domain is EAGVAQSPRYKIIEKRQSVAFWCNPISGHATLYWYQQILGQGPKLLIQFQNNGVVDDSQLPKDRFSAERLKGVDSTLKIQPAKLEDSAVYLCASSLGQYYNEQFFGPGTRLTVL.

This clonotype showed up just a few times. V gene TRBV11-2 combines with J gene TRBJ2-2; D is unresolved. The CDR3 runs 15 residues. V was pared by 2 bases and J by 0 bases, with 7 bases between. Germline loops: CDR1 SGHAT, CDR2 FQNNGV. For the CDR3, the DNA is TGTGCCAGCAGCTTAACCGCCTCGAACACCGGGGAGCTGTTTTTT. It translates to CASSLTASNTGELFF.

This clonotype was detected ten times or more. The rearrangement links TRBV12-3 or TRBV12-4 to TRBJ2-1, with TRBD2 identical over 12 bases. After removal of 8 bases from V and 7 bases from J, the junction contained 9 bases not matched to a gene. The CDR3 sequence is 15 residues long. Written as DNA, the CDR3 is TGTGCCAGCGAGGGGGCTAGCGGGGGGGGGAATGAGCAGTTCTTC. This translates into CASEGASGGGNEQFF.

This clonotype was seen at least ten times. The chain couples TRBV20-1 to TRBJ2-7, with 8 bases lining up with TRBD1. Germline values: CDR1 DFQATT, CDR2 SNEGSKA (reference sequence). The CDR3 is 13 amino acids. Unmatched junction bases numbered 7, after V lost 6 bases and J lost 3 bases. CDR3 nucleotide sequence: TGCAGTGCGCGGACAGGGTCGGGCTACGAGCAGTACTTC. Protein: CSARTGSGYEQYF.

This clonotype was detected only a few times. This chain connects TRBV6-1 to TRBJ2-7; no definite D call. The V end lost 11 bases, the J end lost 2 bases, and 7 bases lay between the germline ends. The CDR3 loop spans 10 amino acids. Germline assignment: CDR1 MNHNS and CDR2 SASEGT. CDR3: CAAGTYEQYF. Written as DNA, the CDR3 is TGTGCCGCCGGAACCTACGAGCAGTACTTC.

This clonotype was seen at least ten times. This chain connects TRBV20-1 to TRBJ2-5; 12 bases are a match to TRBD2. V was pared by 0 bases and J by 5 bases, with 7 bases of the junction left unmatched. Germline CDR1 and CDR2: DFQATT and SNEGSKA (reference sequence). There are 16 residues in the CDR3. In DNA, the CDR3 is TGCAGTGCTAGAGATTTATTGACTAGCGGGAGTGAGACCCAGTACTTC. It translates to CSARDLLTSGSETQYF.

As concerns this clonotype: The junction does not match germline at one end; this may be a read error. This chain joins TRBV6-2 or TRBV6-3 and TRBJ1-3; possible D gene TRBD1, 5 bases. The germline V gene encodes CDR1 MNHEY and CDR2 SVGEGT. CDR3 length: 14 amino acids. The CDR3 DNA reads as TGTGCCAGCAGTTACTGGGGGTCTGGGAACACCATATATTTT. This gives the protein CASSYWGSGNTIYF.

In its sample, this clonotype was seen many times. The V gene is TRBV3-1, the J gene TRBJ2-7; D is perhaps TRBD2 (5 bases). The CDR3 has 15 amino acids. Trimming pared 0 bases from V and 0 bases from J, leaving 9 bases between. Germline assignment: CDR1 LGHDT and CDR2 YNNKEL (reference sequence). The CDR3 here is CASSQDTRSSYEQYF. The CDR3 nucleotides read TGTGCCAGCAGCCAAGATACTAGAAGCTCCTACGAGCAGTACTTC.

The chain combines TRBV20-1 with TRBJ2-7; D possibly corresponds to TRBD2 (5 bases). V was shortened by 5 bases and J by 7 bases, with 12 bases between the two germline ends. This CDR3 is 11 amino acids long. Germline values: CDR1 DFQATT, CDR2 SNEGSKA (reference sequence). The CDR3 DNA reads as TGCAGTGCTCTCGGGGTGAGGGAGCAGTACTTC. It codes for CSALGVREQYF.

This clonotype was found many times. The chain has TRBV11-2 and TRBJ1-2; the D gene is possibly TRBD1 (5 bases). CDR1 SGHAT and CDR2 FQNNGV come from the germline V gene. The V end lost 0 bases, the J end lost 4 bases, and 9 bases lay between the germline ends. This CDR3 region has 14 residues. The CDR3: CASSLDPGLYGYTF. The CDR3 nucleotides are TGTGCCAGCAGCTTAGACCCGGGGCTCTATGGCTACACCTTC.

This clonotype was observed at least ten times. The chain combines TRBV2 with TRBJ2-7; 10 bases map to TRBD2. CDR1 SNHLY and CDR2 FYNNEI come from the germline V gene. The CDR3 totals 14 residues. The junction had 10 bases not matched to a gene; V was cut back by 7 bases and J by 7 bases. The CDR3 here is CASNTKAGGWEQYF. In DNA, the CDR3 is TGTGCCAGCAATACCAAAGCGGGAGGGTGGGAGCAGTACTTC.

This clonotype was seen at least ten times. This chain links TRBV7-9 with TRBJ1-1, with D uncertain. With 6 bases removed from V and 3 bases from J, the gap between germline ends came to 5 bases. The CDR3 totals 11 residues. The germline CDR1 and CDR2 sequences are SEHNR and FQNEAQ (reference sequence). In nucleotides, the CDR3 is TGTGCCAGCAGGAGGGACACTGAAGCTTTCTTT. This codes for CASRRDTEAFF.

This clonotype appeared many times. V and J are TRBV28 and TRBJ2-6, with D perhaps matching TRBD2 (7 bases). Deletions cut 5 bases from V and 2 bases from J, with 13 bases between. Germline CDR1 and CDR2: MDHEN and SYDVKM. CDR3 length: 16 amino acids. This CDR3 is CASSPGGLAGANVLTF. The CDR3 DNA sequence: TGTGCCAGCAGTCCCGGGGGGCTGGCTGGGGCCAACGTCCTGACTTTC.

As to this clonotype: The junction does not match germline at one end; this may be a read error. The V gene is TRBV12-3 or TRBV12-4, the J gene TRBJ1-1; D perhaps matches TRBD1 (6 bases). The length of the CDR3 is 14 residues. In DNA form, the CDR3 reads TGTGCCAGCAGCCTACCAGGGGCGAACACTGAAGCTCTCTTT. This encodes CASSLPGANTEALF.

This clonotype has more than one count but fewer than ten. The chain combines TRBV12-3 or TRBV12-4 with TRBJ2-2; 8 bases are a match to TRBD2. The J segment lost 5 bases and the V segment lost 3 bases, leaving 5 bases of the junction unmatched. The CDR3 spans 15 residues. In nucleotides, the CDR3 is TGTGCCAGCAGTTTTAAGCGGGGGAGGACCGGGGAGCTGTTTTTT. This sequence encodes CASSFKRGRTGELFF.

Many counts were recorded for this clonotype. This chain joins TRBV7-2 and TRBJ2-7; 8 bases map to TRBD2. V was clipped by 1 base and J by 3 bases; unmatched bases: 2. CDR1 SGHTA and CDR2 FQGNSA come from the germline V gene. The CDR3 contains 14 residues. The chain's CDR3 is CASSLVAGIYEQYF. In DNA, the CDR3 is TGTGCCAGCAGCTTAGTAGCGGGAATCTACGAGCAGTACTTC.

With regard to this clonotype: A much larger clonotype is one base distant, so this may be a read error. The genes are TRBV6-2 or TRBV6-3 and TRBJ2-1; TRBD2 matches 8 bases. This CDR3 comprises 13 residues. CDR1 and CDR2 from the germline V gene are MNHEY and SVGEGT. Germline trimming cut 7 bases from V and 9 bases from J; bases unmatched to any gene: 8. In nucleotides, the CDR3 is TGTGCCAGCACCCCCCACCGGGGGGGTGAGCAGTTCTTC. This encodes CASTPHRGGEQFF.

The table lists this clonotype with many counts. V usage is TRBV5-1 and J usage is TRBJ2-1, with 7 bases lining up with TRBD1. J lost 5 bases, V lost 1 base, and 3 bases had no gene match. Per germline, CDR1 SGHRS and CDR2 YFSETQ. There are 14 residues in the CDR3. This chain's CDR3 is CASSLWDSNNEQFF. CDR3 sequence (DNA): TGCGCCAGCAGCTTGTGGGACAGCAACAATGAGCAGTTCTTC.

The gene calls are TRBV28 and TRBJ2-7; D possibly corresponds to TRBD2 (5 bases). In germline, CDR1 is MDHEN, CDR2 SYDVKM. V was shortened by 5 bases and J by 3 bases, with 17 bases between the two germline ends. The CDR3 extends over 15 amino acids. The CDR3 DNA follows: TGTGCCAGCAGTCCGGACGGGAAAACTGGCTACGAGCAGTACTTC. The encoded protein is CASSPDGKTGYEQYF.

This clonotype was counted at least ten times. This chain connects TRBV9 to TRBJ2-1; D not certain. Trimming cost V 0 bases and J 4 bases, with 5 bases left between them. The CDR3 contains 13 residues. Germline V CDR1 and CDR2: SGDLS, YYNGEE. Here the CDR3 DNA reads TGTGCCAGCAGCGTAGACTTATACAATGAGCAGTTCTTC. This codes for CASSVDLYNEQFF.

This clonotype was detected many times. The chain joins TRBV11-3 to TRBJ2-3; D may be TRBD1 (6 bases). Germline V gene sequence: CDR1 SGHNT, CDR2 YENEEA. The CDR3 has 15 residues. V lost 3 bases to trimming and J lost 3 bases, with 13 bases between them. Here the CDR3 reads CASSLNGRGTDTQYF. The CDR3 DNA is TGTGCCAGCAGCTTGAATGGCAGGGGAACAGATACGCAGTATTTT.

This clonotype was counted a few times. The V and J genes are TRBV18 and TRBJ2-7, with D uncertain. Trimming cost V 3 bases and J 3 bases, with 18 bases left between them. CDR1 is KGHSH, CDR2 LQKENI, per germline. The CDR3 has 16 residues. CDR3 residues: CASSPPGRSENYEQYF. The CDR3, as DNA: TGTGCCAGCTCACCGCCCGGACGGAGCGAAAACTACGAGCAGTACTTC.

This chain links TRBV9 with TRBJ1-3; D possibly corresponds to TRBD1 (6 bases). Germline V gene sequence: CDR1 SGDLS, CDR2 YYNGEE. Deletions cut 7 bases from V and 2 bases from J, with 16 bases between. This CDR3 contains 15 residues. The CDR3 is CASGPGHLTGNTIYF. CDR3 bases: TGTGCCAGCGGACCGGGACACCTAACTGGAAACACCATATATTTT.

The table lists this clonotype with a few counts. V gene TRBV30 combines with J gene TRBJ1-5, with 10 bases fitting TRBD1. The CDR3 has 15 amino acids. Germline V lookup: CDR1 GTSNPN, CDR2 SVGIG (reference sequence). V lost 0 bases, J lost 3 bases, and 2 bases stayed unmatched. CDR3 in amino acids: CAWSVGQGINQPQHF. The CDR3 bases are TGTGCCTGGAGTGTGGGACAGGGGATCAATCAGCCCCAGCATTTT.

The chain joins TRBV7-9 to TRBJ2-1; no firm D call. Germline lookup yields CDR1 SEHNR and CDR2 FQNEAQ (reference sequence). CDR3 size: 14 residues. Trimming took off 1 base at V and 2 bases at J, with 6 bases between the two ends. DNA of the CDR3: TGTGCCAGCAGCTTAGTGGGGACCTACAATGAGCAGTTCTTC. Its protein product is CASSLVGTYNEQFF.

The chain couples TRBV19 to TRBJ2-2, with D unresolved. Trimming pared 5 bases from V and 4 bases from J, leaving 11 bases between. Germline V gene sequence: CDR1 LNHDA, CDR2 SQIVND (reference sequence). CDR3 length equals 14 residues. The CDR3 loop reads CASSDERLTGELFF. The CDR3 coding sequence is TGTGCCAGTAGTGACGAGAGGCTCACCGGGGAGCTGTTTTTT.

At least ten counts were recorded for this clonotype. The CDR3 here is CASSFTTGMSGELFF. The DNA of the CDR3 is TGTGCCAGCAGCTTTACAACAGGGATGTCCGGGGAGCTGTTTTTT. The rearrangement uses TRBV11-2 and TRBJ2-2, with D possibly TRBD1 on 6 matching bases. Trimming shortened V by 3 bases and J by 6 bases, and 14 bases separated the two germline ends. This CDR3 is 15 amino acids long. Germline CDR1 and CDR2: SGHAT and FQNNGV.